One T cell receptor (beta chain) is described in this entry. As yet, its antigen is unknown. This specimen belongs to a study of graft-versus-host responses after intestinal transplantation. Study conclusions and caveats: Levels of circulating GvH clones at their peak were associated with early post-transplant HvG declines. GvH clones turned up in recipient marrow; some had shown up first in ileum or blood.

Germline CDR1 reads GTSNPN; CDR2 reads SVGIG (reference sequence). V trimming: 5 bases; J trimming: 2 bases; junction bases outside the gene matches: 6. The CDR3 covers 14 residues. Data came from immunoSEQ multiplex PCR; TCRdb stores just in-frame clones and leaves some out. Of over 100,000 clones listed, more than 85% are singletons. Sequences were derived from unstimulated CD8+ T cells sorted from spleen or lymph node cells, sampled before transplant. This chain joins TRBV30 and TRBJ1-2; 9 nucleotides match TRBD1. The origin of this receptor is a human donor who was the organ donor for an intestinal transplant. CDR3 coding DNA: TGTGCCTGGGCCCCCGGGACAGGGAACTATGGCTACACCTTC. As protein: CAWAPGTGNYGYTF.